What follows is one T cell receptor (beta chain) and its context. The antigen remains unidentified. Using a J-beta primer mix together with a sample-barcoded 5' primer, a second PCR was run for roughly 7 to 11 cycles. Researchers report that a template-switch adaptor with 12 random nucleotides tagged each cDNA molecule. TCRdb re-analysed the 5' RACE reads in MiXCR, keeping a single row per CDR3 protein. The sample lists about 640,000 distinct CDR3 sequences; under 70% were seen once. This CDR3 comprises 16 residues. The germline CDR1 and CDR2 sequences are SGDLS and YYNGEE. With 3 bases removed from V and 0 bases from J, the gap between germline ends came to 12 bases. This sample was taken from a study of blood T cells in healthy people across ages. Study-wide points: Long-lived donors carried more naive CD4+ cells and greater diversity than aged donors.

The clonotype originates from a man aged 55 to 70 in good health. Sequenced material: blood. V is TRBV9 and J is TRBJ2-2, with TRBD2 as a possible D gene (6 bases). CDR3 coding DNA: TGTGCCAGCAGCGCGTACGCGGGATCGAACACCGGGGAGCTGTTTTTT. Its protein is CASSAYAGSNTGELFF. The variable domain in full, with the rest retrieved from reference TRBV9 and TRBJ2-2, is DSGVTQTPKHLITATGQRVTLRCSPRSGDLSVYWYQQSLDQGLQFLIQYYNGEERAKGNILERFSAQQFPDLHSELNLSSLELGDSALYFCASSAYAGSNTGELFFGEGSRLTVL.